This T cell receptor beta chain was recorded in a study of T cells after yellow fever vaccination. This clonotype showed up just a few times. Antigen specificity is unknown. The CDR3 consists of 13 residues. V was clipped by 8 bases and J by 5 bases, with 15 bases between them. Germline V gene data show CDR1 as LGHDT and CDR2 as YNNKEL (reference sequence). Study-wide results and caveats: Weaker overall, the secondary response nonetheless peaked faster (day 5 versus 15).

5'RACE template switching produced TCR cDNA carrying a universal primer site and UMIs. A single record per CDR3 protein comes from TCRdb applying MiXCR to the 5' RACE reads. The data contain 95,000 to 100,000 distinct CDR3 sequences, roughly 5.8% of them seen just once; the ten biggest clones take up about 38%. The chain employs TRBV3-1 and TRBJ1-2; perhaps TRBD1 as D (6 bases). This clonotype originated in a man younger than 30 who received the YFV17D yellow fever vaccine. Sample: CD8+ T cells sorted from PBMCs, taken 10 days after the yellow fever booster vaccination. This chain's CDR3 is CASGGPGVYGYTF. CDR3 DNA: TGTGCCAGCGGCGGCCCAGGGGTTTATGGCTACACCTTC.